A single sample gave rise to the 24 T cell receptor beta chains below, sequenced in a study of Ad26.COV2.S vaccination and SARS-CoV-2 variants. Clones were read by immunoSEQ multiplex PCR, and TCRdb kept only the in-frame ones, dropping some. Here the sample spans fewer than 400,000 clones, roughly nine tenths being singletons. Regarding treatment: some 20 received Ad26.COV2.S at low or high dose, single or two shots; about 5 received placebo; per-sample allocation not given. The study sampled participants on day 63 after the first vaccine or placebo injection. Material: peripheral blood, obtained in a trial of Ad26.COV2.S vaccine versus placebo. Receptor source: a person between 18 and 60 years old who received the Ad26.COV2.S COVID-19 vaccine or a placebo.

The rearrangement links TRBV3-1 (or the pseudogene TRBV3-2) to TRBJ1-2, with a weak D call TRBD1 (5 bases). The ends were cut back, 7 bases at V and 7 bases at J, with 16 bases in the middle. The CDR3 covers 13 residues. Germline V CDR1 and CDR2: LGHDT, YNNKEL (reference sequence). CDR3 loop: CASMGPERGGYTF. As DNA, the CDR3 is TGTGCCAGCATGGGGCCGGAGAGAGGTGGCTACACCTTC.

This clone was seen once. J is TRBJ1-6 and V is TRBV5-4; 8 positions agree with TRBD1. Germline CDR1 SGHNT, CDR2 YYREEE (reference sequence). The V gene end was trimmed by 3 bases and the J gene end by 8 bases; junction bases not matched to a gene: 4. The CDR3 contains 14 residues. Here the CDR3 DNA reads TGTGCCAGCAGCTCCGACAGGGGCTATTCACCCCTCCACTTT. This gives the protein CASSSDRGYSPLHF.

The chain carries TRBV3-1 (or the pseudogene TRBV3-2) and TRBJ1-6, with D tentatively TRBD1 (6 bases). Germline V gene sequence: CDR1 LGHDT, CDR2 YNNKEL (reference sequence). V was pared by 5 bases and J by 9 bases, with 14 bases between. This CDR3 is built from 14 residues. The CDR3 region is CASSLQGSSSPLHF. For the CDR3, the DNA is TGTGCCAGCAGCTTACAGGGTTCAAGTTCACCCCTCCACTTT.

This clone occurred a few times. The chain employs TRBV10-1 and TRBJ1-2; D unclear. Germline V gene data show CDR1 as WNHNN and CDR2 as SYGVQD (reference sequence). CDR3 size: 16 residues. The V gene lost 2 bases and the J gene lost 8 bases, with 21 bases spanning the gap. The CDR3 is CASSEKVTPLYGGYTF. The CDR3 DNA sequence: TGCGCCAGCAGTGAGAAGGTGACACCGCTCTATGGAGGCTACACCTTC.

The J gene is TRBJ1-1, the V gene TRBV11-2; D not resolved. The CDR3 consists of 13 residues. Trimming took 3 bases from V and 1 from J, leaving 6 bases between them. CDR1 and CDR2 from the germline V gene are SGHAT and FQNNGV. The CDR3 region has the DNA TGTGCCAGCAGCTTCTCCGAGAACACTGAAGCTTTCTTT. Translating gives CASSFSENTEAFF.

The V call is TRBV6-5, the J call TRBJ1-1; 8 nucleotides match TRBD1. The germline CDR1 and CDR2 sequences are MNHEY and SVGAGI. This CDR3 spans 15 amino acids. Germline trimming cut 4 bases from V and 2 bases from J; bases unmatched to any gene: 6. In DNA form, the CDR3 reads TGTGCCAGCAGTTCCGCGGACAGGGTTAACACTGAAGCTTTCTTT. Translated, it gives CASSSADRVNTEAFF.

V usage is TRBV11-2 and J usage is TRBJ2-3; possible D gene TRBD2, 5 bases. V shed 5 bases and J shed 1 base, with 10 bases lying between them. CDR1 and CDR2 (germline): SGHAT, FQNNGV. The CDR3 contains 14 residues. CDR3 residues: CASSRTRGTDTQYF. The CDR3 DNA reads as TGTGCCAGCAGCAGAACGCGGGGCACAGATACGCAGTATTTT.

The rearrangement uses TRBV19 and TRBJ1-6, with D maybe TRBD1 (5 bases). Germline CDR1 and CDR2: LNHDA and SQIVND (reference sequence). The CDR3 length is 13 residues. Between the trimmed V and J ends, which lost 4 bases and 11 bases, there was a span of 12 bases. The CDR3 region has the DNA TGTGCCAGTAGTAGTCAGAAGGGGACACCCCTCCACTTT. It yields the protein CASSSQKGTPLHF.

The CDR3 DNA reads TGTGCCAGCACCCCGGACAGGGTGGACACTGAAGCTTTCTTT. The encoded protein is CASTPDRVDTEAFF. The chain recombines TRBV28 with TRBJ1-1; 8 positions agree with TRBD1. Germline lookup yields CDR1 MDHEN and CDR2 SYDVKM. This CDR3 region has 14 residues. V lost 7 bases, J lost 3 bases, and 7 bases stayed unmatched.

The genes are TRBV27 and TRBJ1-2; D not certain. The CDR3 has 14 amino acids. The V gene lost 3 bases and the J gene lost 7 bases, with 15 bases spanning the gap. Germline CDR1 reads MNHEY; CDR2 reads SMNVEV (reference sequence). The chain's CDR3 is CASSLDSGGFGYTF. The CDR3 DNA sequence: TGTGCCAGCAGTTTGGATTCGGGTGGGTTTGGCTACACCTTC.

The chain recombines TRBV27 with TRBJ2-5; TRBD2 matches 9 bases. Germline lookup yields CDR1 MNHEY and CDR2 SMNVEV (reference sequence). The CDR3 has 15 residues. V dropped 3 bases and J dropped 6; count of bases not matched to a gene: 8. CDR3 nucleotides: TGTGCCAGCAGTTTTTTGGCTAGCGGGATGAAGACCCAGTACTTC. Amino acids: CASSFLASGMKTQYF.

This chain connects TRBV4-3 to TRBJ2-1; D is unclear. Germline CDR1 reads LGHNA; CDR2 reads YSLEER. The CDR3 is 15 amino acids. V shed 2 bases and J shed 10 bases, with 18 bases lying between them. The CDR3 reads CASSQYFIGPSEQFF. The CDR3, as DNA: TGCGCCAGCAGCCAATACTTTATAGGACCGTCCGAGCAGTTCTTC.

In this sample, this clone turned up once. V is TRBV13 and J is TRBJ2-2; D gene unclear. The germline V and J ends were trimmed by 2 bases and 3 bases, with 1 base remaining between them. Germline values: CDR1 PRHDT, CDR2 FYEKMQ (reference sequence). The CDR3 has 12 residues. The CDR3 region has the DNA TGTGCCAGCAGCTTATACACCGGGGAGCTGTTTTTT. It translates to CASSLYTGELFF. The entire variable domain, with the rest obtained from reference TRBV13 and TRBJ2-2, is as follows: AAGVIQSPRHLIKEKRETATLKCYPIPRHDTVYWYQQGPGQDPQFLISFYEKMQSDKGSIPDRFSAQQFSDYHSELNMSSLELGDSALYFCASSLYTGELFFGEGSRLTVL.

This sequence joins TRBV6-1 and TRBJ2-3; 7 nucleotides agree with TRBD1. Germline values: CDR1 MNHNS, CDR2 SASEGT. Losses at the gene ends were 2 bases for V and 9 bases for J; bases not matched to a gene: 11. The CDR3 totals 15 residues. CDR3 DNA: TGTGCCAGCAGTGAACGATTGAAGGGGGCCAGGACGCAGTATTTT. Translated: CASSERLKGARTQYF.

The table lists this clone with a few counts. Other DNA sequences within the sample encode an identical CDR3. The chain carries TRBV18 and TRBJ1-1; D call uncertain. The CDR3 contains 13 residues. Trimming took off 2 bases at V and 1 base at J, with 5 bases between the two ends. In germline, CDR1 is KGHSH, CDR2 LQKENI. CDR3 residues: CASSPGRNTEAFF. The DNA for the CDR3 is TGTGCCAGCTCACCAGGGAGGAACACTGAAGCTTTCTTT. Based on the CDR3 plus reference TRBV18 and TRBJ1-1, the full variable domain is NAGVMQNPRHLVRRRGQEARLRCSPMKGHSHVYWYRQLPEEGLKFMVYLQKENIIDESGMPKERFSAEFPKEGPSILRIQQVVRGDSAAYFCASSPGRNTEAFFGQGTRLTVV.

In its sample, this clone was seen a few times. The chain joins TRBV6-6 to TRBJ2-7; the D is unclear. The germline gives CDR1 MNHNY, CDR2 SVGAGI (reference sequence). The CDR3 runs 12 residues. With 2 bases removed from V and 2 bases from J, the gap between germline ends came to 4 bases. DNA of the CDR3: TGTGCCAGCAGTTACCGGACCTACGAGCAGTACTTC. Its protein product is CASSYRTYEQYF.

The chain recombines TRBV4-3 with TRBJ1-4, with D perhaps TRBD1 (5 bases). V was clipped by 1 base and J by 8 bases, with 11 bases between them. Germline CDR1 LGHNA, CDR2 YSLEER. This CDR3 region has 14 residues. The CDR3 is CASSQGLEGEKLFF. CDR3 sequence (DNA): TGCGCCAGCAGCCAAGGCTTGGAGGGGGAAAAACTGTTTTTT.

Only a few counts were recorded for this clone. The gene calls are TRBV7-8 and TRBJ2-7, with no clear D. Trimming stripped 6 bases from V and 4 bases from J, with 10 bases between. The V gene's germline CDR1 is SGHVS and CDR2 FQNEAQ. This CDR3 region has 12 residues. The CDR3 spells CASSRAPYEQYF. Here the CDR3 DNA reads TGTGCCAGCAGTCGGGCGCCGTACGAGCAGTACTTC.

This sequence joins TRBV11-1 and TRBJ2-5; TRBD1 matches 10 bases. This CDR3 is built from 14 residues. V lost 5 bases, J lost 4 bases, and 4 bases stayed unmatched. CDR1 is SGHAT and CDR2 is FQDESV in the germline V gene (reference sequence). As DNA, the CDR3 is TGTGCCAGCAGCGAGACAGGGGGCTCAGAGACCCAGTACTTC. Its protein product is CASSETGGSETQYF.

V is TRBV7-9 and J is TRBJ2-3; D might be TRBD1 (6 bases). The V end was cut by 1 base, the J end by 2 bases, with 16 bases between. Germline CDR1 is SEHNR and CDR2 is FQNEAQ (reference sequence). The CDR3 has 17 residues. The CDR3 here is CASSLGGPGAITDTQYF. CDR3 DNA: TGTGCCAGCAGCTTAGGCGGTCCAGGGGCTATCACAGATACGCAGTATTTT.

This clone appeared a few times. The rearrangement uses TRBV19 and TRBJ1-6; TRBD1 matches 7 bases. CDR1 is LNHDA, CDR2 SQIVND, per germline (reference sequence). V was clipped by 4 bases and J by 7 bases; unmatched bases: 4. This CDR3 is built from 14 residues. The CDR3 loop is CASSKVRGNSPLHF. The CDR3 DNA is TGTGCCAGTAGTAAAGTCAGGGGGAATTCACCCCTCCACTTT.

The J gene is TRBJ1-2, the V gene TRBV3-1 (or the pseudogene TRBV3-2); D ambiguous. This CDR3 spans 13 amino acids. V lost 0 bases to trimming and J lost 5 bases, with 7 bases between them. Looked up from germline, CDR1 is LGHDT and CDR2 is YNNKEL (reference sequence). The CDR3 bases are TGTGCCAGCAGCCAAGAGCTGGTGTATGGCTACACCTTC. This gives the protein CASSQELVYGYTF.

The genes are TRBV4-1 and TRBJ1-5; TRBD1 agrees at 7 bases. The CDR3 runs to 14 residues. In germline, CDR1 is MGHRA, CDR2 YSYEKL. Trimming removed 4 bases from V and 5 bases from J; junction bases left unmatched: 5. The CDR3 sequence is CASSRSDRDQPQHF. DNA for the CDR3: TGCGCCAGCAGCCGATCAGACAGGGATCAGCCCCAGCATTTT.

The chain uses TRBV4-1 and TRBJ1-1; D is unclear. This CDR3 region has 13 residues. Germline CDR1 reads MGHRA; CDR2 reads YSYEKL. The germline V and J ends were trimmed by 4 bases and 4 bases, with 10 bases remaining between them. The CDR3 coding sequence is TGCGCCAGCAGCCTTAACATGGGCACTGAAGCTTTCTTT. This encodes CASSLNMGTEAFF.